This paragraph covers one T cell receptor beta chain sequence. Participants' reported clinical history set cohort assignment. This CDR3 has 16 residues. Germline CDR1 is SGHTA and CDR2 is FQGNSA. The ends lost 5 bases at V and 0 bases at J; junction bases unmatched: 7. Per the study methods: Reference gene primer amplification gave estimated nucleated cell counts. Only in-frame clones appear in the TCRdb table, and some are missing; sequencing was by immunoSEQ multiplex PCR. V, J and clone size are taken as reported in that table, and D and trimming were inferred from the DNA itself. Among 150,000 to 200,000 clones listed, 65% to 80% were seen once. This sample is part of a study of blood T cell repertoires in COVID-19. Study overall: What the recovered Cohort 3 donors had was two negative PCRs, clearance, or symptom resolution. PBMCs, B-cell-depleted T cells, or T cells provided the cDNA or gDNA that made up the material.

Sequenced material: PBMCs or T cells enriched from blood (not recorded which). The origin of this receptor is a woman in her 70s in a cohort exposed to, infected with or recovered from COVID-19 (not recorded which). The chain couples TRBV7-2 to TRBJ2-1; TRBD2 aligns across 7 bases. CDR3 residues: CASSQSGASSYNEQFF. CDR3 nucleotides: TGTGCCAGCAGCCAAAGCGGGGCGAGCTCCTACAATGAGCAGTTCTTC.